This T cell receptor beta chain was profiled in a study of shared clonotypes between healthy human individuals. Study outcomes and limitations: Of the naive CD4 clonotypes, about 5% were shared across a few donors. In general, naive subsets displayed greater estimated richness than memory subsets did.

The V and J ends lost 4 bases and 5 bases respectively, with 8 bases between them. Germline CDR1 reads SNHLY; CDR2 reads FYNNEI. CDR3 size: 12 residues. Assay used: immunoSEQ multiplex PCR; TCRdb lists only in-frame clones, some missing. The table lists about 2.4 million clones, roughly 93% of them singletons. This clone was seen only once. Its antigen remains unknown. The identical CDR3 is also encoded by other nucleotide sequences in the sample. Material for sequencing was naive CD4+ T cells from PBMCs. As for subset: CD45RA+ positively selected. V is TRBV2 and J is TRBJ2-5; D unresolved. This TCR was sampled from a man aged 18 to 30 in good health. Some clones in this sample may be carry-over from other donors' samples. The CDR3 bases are TGTGCCAGCAGTGGCCTACTGGAGACCCAGTACTTC. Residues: CASSGLLETQYF.